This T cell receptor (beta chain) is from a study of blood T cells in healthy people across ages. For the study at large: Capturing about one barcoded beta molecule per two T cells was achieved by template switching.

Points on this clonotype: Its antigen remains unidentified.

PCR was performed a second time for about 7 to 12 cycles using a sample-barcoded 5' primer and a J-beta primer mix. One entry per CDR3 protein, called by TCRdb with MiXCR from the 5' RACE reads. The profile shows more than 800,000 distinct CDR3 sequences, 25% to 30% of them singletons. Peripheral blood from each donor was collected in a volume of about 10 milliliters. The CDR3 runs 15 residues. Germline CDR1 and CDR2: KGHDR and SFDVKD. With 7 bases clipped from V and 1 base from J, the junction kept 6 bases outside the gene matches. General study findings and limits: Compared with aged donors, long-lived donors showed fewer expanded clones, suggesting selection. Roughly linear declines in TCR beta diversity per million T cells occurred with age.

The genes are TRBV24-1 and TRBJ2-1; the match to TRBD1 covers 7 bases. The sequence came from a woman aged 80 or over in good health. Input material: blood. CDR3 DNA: TGTGCCACCAGCAAGGGGGCTGGGTCCTACAATGAGCAGTTCTTC. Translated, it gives CATSKGAGSYNEQFF.